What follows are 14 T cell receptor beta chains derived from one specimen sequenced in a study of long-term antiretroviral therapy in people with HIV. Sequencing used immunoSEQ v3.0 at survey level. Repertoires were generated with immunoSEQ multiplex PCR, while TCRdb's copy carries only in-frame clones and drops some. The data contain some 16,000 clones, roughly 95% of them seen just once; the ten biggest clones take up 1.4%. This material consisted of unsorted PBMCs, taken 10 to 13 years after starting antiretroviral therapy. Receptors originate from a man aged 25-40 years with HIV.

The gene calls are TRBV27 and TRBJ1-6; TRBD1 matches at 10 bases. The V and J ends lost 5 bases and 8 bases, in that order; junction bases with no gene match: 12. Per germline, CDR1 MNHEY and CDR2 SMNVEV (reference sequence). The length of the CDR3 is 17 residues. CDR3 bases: TGTGCCAGCAGTCTCTCTACCGGGACAGGGGAGGATTCACCCCTCCACTTT. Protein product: CASSLSTGTGEDSPLHF.

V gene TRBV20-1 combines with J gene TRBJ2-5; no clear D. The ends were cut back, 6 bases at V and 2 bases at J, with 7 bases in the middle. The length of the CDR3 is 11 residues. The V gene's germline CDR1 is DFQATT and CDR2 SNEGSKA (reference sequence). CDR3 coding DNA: TGCAGTGCCTTGGTACAAGAGACCCAGTACTTC. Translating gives CSALVQETQYF.

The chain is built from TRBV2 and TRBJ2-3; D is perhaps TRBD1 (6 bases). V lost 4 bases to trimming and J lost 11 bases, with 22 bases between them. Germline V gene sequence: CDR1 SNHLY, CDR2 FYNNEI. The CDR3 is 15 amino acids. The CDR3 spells CASSADRNRAEQQYF. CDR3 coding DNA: TGTGCCAGCAGTGCCGACCGAAACAGGGCTGAGCAGCAGTATTTT.

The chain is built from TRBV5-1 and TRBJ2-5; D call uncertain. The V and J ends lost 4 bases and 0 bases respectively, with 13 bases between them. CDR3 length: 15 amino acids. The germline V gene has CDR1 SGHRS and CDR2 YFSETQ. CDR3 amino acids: CASSPRRFYQETQYF. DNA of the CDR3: TGCGCCAGCAGCCCCAGACGGTTCTACCAAGAGACCCAGTACTTC.

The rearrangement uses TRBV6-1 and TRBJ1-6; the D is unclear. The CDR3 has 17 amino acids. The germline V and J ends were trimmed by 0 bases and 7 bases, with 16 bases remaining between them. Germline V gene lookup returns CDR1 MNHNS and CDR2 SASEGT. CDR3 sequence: CASSEAGAGHGNSPLHF. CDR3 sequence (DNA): TGTGCCAGCAGTGAAGCGGGAGCGGGTCACGGGAATTCACCCCTCCACTTT.

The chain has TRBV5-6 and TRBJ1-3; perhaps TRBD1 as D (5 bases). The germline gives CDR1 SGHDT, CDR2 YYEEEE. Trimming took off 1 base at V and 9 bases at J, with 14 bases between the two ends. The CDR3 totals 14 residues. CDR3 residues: CASSLRHAGATIYF. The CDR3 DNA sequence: TGTGCCAGCAGCTTGAGGCACGCCGGGGCCACCATATATTTT.

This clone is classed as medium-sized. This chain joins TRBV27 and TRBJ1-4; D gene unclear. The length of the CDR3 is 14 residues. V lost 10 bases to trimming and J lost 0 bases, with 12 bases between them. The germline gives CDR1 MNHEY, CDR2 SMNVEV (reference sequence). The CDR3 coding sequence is TGTGCCACCGCACCAGATACAACTAATGAAAAACTGTTTTTT. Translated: CATAPDTTNEKLFF. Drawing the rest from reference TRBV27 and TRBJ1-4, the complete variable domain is EAQVTQNPRYLITVTGKKLTVTCSQNMNHEYMSWYRQDPGLGLRQIYYSMNVEVTDKGDVPEGYKVSRKEKRNFPLILESPSPNQTSLYFCATAPDTTNEKLFFGSGTQLSVL.

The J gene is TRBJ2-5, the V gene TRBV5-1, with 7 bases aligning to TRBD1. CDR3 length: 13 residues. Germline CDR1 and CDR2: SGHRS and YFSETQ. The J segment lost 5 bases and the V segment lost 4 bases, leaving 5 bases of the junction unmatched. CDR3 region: CASSPRGLETQYF. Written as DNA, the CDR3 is TGCGCCAGCAGCCCCAGGGGGTTGGAGACCCAGTACTTC. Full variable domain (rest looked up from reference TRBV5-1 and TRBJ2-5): KAGVTQTPRYLIKTRGQQVTLSCSPISGHRSVSWYQQTPGQGLQFLFEYFSETQRNKGNFPGRFSGRQFSNSRSEMNVSTLELGDSALYLCASSPRGLETQYFGPGTRLLVL.

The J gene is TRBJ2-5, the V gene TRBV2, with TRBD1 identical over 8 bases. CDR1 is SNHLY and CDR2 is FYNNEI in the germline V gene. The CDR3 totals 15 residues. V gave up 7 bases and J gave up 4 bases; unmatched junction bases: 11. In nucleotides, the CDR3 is TGTGCCAGCACCGGTCGGACAGGGAGTGGAGAGACCCAGTACTTC. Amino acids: CASTGRTGSGETQYF. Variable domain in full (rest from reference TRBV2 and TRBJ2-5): EPEVTQTPSHQVTQMGQEVILRCVPISNHLYFYWYRQILGQKVEFLVSFYNNEISEKSEIFDDQFSVERPDGSNFTLKIRSTKLEDSAMYFCASTGRTGSGETQYFGPGTRLLVL.

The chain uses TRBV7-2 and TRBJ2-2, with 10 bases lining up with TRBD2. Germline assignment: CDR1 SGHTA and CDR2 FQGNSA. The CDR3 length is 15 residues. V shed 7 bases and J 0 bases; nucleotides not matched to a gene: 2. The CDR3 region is CASILAGTNTGELFF. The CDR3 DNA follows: TGTGCCAGCATACTAGCGGGGACGAACACCGGGGAGCTGTTTTTT. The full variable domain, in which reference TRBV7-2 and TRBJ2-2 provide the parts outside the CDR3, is GAGVSQSPSNKVTEKGKDVELRCDPISGHTALYWYRQSLGQGLEFLIYFQGNSAPDKSGLPSDRFSAERTGGSVSTLTIQRTQQEDSAVYLCASILAGTNTGELFFGEGSRLTVL.

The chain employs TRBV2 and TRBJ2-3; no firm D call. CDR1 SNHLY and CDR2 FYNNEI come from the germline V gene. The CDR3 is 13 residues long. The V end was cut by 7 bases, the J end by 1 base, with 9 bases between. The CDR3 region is CASMGGRTDTQYF. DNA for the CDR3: TGTGCCAGCATGGGTGGACGCACAGATACGCAGTATTTT. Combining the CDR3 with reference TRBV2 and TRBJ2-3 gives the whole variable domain EPEVTQTPSHQVTQMGQEVILRCVPISNHLYFYWYRQILGQKVEFLVSFYNNEISEKSEIFDDQFSVERPDGSNFTLKIRSTKLEDSAMYFCASMGGRTDTQYFGPGTRLTVL.

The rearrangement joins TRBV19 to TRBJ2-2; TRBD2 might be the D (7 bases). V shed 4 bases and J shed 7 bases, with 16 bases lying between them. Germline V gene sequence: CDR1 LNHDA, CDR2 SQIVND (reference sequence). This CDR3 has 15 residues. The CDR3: CASSRGGGIVGELFF. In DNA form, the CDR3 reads TGTGCCAGTAGTAGAGGGGGGGGAATAGTCGGGGAGCTGTTTTTT.

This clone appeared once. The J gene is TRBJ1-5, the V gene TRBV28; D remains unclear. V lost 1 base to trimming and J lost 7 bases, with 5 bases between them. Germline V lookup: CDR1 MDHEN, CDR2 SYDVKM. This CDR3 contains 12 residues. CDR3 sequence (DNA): TGTGCCAGCAGTTTATACGGGCAGCCCCAGCATTTT. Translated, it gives CASSLYGQPQHF.

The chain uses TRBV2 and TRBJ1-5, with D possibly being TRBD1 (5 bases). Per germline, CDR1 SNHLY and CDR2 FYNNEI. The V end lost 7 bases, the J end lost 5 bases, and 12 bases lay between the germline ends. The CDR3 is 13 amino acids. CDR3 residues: CASKGWGDQPQHF. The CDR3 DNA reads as TGTGCCAGCAAGGGTTGGGGGGATCAGCCCCAGCATTTT.